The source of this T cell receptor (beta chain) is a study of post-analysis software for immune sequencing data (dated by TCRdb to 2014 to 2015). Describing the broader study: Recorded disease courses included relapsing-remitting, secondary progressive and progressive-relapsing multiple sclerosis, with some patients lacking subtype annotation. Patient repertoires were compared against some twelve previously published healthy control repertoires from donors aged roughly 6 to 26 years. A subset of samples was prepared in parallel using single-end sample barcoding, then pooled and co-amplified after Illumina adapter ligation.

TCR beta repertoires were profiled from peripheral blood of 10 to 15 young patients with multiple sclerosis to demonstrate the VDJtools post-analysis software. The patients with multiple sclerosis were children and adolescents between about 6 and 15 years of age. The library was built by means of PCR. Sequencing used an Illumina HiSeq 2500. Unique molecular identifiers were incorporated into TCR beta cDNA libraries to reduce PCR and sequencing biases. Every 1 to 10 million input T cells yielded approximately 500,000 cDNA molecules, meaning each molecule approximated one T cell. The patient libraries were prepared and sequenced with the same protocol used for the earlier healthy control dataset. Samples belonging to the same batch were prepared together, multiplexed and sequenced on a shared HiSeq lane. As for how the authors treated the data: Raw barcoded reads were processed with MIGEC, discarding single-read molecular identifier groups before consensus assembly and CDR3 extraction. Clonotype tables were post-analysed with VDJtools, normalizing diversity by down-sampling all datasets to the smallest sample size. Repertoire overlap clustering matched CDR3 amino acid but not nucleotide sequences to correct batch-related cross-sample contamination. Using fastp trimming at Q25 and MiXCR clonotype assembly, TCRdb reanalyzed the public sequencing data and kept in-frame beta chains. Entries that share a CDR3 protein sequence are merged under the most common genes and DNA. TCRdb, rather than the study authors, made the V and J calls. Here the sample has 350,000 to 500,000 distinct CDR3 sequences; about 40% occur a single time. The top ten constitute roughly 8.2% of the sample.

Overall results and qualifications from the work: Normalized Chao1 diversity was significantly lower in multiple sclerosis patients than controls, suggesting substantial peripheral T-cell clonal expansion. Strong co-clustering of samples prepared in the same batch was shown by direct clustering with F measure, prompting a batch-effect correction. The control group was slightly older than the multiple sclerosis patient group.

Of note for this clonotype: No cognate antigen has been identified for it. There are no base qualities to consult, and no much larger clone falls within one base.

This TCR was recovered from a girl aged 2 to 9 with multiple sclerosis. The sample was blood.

CDR3 region: CASSLSRAPYEQYF. The DNA sequence follows: TGTGCCAGCAGTTTATCCAGGGCACCCTACGAGCAGTACTTC. Recombination connected TRBV28 to TRBJ2-7; 5 matching bases give a weak D call of TRBD1. V is shortened by 1 base, J by 2 bases, and the region joining them spans 9 bases. CDR1 and CDR2, looked up from the germline V gene, are MDHEN and SYDVKM. From the cysteine through the phenylalanine, the CDR3 covers 14 amino acids. Just the 42-base CDR3 DNA is kept, in frame starting at base 1.